This entry features one TCR beta chain sequence. What it binds is unknown. This CDR3 is also generated by other DNA sequences in the sample. Selected positively for CCR7 and CD45RO-negative, naive CD8 cells excluded terminally differentiated effector memory CD45RA+ cells. These data belong to a study of shared clonotypes between healthy human individuals. General study points: The rarefaction results pointed to incomplete sorted-subset sequencing despite large depth.

Under the authors' procedure: Without quality scores, immunoSEQ junctional reads could not be filtered like full-length reads. TCRdb's table, derived via immunoSEQ multiplex PCR, lists solely in-frame clones and lacks some. V, J and clone size are those of that table, while D and trimming were read from the DNA. The sample has about 2 million clones, about 94% seen once. The TCR originated in a man aged 18 to 29 in good health. Input material: naive CD8+ T cells sorted from blood.

CDR3 loop: CASSLEFEQFF. The CDR3 nucleotides read TGTGCCAGCAGCTTGGAGTTCGAGCAGTTCTTC. The chain recombines TRBV7-9 with TRBJ2-1; D gene uncertain. The germline V gene encodes CDR1 SEHNR and CDR2 FQNEAQ (reference sequence). Trimming removed 3 bases from V and 10 bases from J, with 7 bases in between. This CDR3 has 11 residues.